Listed below are T cell receptor beta chains from one sample, sequenced in a study of blood T cell repertoires in COVID-19. Assay used: immunoSEQ multiplex PCR; TCRdb lists only in-frame clones, some missing. The sample consists of 40,000 to 55,000 clones, 85% to 90% of them appearing once. Sequencing used peripheral blood. The source is a middle-aged man with active COVID-19. Each CDR3 is given with its conserved first and last residue. A D gene is named only where the DNA matches it firmly. Size is stated for part of the rows, as once, few or many counts, or as a class when the clone is expanded.

J gene	V gene	D gene	clone size	CDR3 protein	CDR3 DNA
TRBJ2-7	TRBV19	TRBD1	-	CASSYSRQGAYEQYF	TGTGCCAGTAGTTATTCGAGACAGGGAGCCTACGAGCAGTACTTC
TRBJ1-5	TRBV7-9	-	once	CASSLGASHQPQHF	TGTGCCAGCAGCTTAGGGGCATCCCATCAGCCCCAGCATTTT
TRBJ2-5	TRBV20-1	TRBD2	-	CSASYLAGAGETQYF	TGCAGTGCTAGTTACCTAGCGGGGGCCGGGGAGACCCAGTACTTC
TRBJ2-2	TRBV13	-	-	CASSPYGAGELFF	TGTGCCAGCAGCCCATACGGGGCCGGGGAGCTGTTTTTT
TRBJ1-2	TRBV7-2	TRBD1	-	CASSTRTGGHYGYTF	TGTGCCAGCAGCACCAGGACAGGGGGCCACTATGGCTACACCTTC
TRBJ1-6	TRBV6-5	-	-	CASTRGRDNSPLHF	TGTGCCAGCACCCGAGGCAGGGATAATTCACCCCTCCACTTT
TRBJ1-1	TRBV7-3	TRBD1	-	CASSLMRPLRKSTEWGPGGTEAFF	TGTGCCAGCAGCTTAATGAGGCCTCTGCGTAAGTCTACAGAATGGGGCCCAGGGGGGACTGAAGCTTTCTTT
TRBJ2-7	TRBV12-3/TRBV12-4	-	-	CASRDQAYEQYF	TGTGCCAGCAGAGATCAGGCCTACGAGCAGTACTTC
TRBJ1-4	TRBV4-2	TRBD1	-	CASSQDRGPREKLFF	TGTGCCAGCAGCCAAGATAGGGGGCCTCGGGAAAAACTGTTTTTT
TRBJ2-3	TRBV19	TRBD2	-	CASNPSGESTDTQYF	TGTGCCAGTAACCCTAGCGGGGAAAGCACAGATACGCAGTATTTT
TRBJ1-4	TRBV19	-	-	CASSRVRNEKLFF	TGTGCCAGTAGCCGGGTCCGTAATGAAAAACTGTTTTTT
TRBJ2-3	TRBV15	-	-	CATSRDPQHADTQYF	TGTGCCACCAGCAGAGATCCACAGCACGCAGATACGCAGTATTTT
TRBJ2-2	TRBV12-2	-	-	CASRCGLAGVHGELFF	TGTGCAAGTCGCTGCGGACTAGCGGGGGTCCACGGGGAGCTGTTTTTT
TRBJ2-7	TRBV18	TRBD1	-	CASSRGQGAIYEQYF	TGTGCCAGCTCACGCGGACAGGGGGCCATATACGAGCAGTACTTC
TRBJ2-5	TRBV6-1	-	-	CASSEELDSQETQYF	TGTGCCAGCAGTGAAGAGTTGGACAGCCAAGAGACCCAGTACTTC
TRBJ2-3	TRBV13	-	once	CASSSRRTSTDTQYF	TGTGCCAGCAGCTCCCGGCGGACTAGCACAGATACGCAGTATTTT
TRBJ1-6	TRBV28	TRBD1	once	CASSSPIQGRNSPLHF	TGTGCCAGCAGTTCCCCCATACAGGGGAGGAATTCACCCCTCCACTTT
TRBJ2-1	TRBV3-1/TRBV3-2	TRBD2	-	CASTLMGTSGLIGPQAYNEQFF	TGTGCCAGCACCCTGATGGGGACTAGCGGGCTAATTGGACCTCAGGCCTACAATGAGCAGTTCTTC
TRBJ2-1	TRBV4-3	-	-	CASSLTGVTEQFF	TGCGCCAGCAGCCTAACGGGTGTTACTGAGCAGTTCTTC